The source of this T cell receptor (beta chain) is a study of beta chain features in type 1 diabetes. Reverse transcribing all isolated RNA meant expressed TCRB transcripts were sequenced. Here immunoSEQ multiplex PCR was the method, and the copy in TCRdb shows in-frame clones only, minus some. The table lists roughly 400,000 clones, approximately 16% of them singletons. This clone was seen only a few times. The CDR3 is 15 residues long. CDR1 and CDR2 (germline): SGHAT, FQDESV (reference sequence). Trimming removed 2 bases from V and 2 bases from J; junction bases left unmatched: 2. This clonotype was obtained from a woman aged 18-30 years in good health. This chain uses TRBV11-1 with TRBJ2-2, with 7 bases fitting TRBD1. Sequencing was performed on naive CD4+ T cells from blood. The CDR3: CASSLRQGNTGELFF. In DNA form, the CDR3 reads TGTGCCAGCAGCTTACGACAGGGCAACACCGGGGAGCTGTTTTTT.